This T cell receptor (beta chain) is drawn from a study of CXCR3-negative and CXCR3-positive naive CD8 T cells. Study outcomes and limitations: The study found that naive CXCR3-negative and CXCR3-positive cells shared TRBV-TRBJ usage, while memory cells differed. Higher TRB CDR3 hydrophobicity marked CXCR3-positive naive cells relative to CXCR3-negative naive cells.

The authors prepared UMI-labeled TRB cDNA libraries by 5' RACE. TCRdb re-analyzed the 5' RACE reads; it lists each CDR3 protein once, without DNA. The specimen's table records around 140,000 distinct CDR3 sequences. From germline, CDR1 is SQVTM and CDR2 ANQGSEA. The CDR3 covers 13 residues. A word on this clonotype: Its antigen is currently unknown.

Phenotypically, naive CD8+ T cells corresponded to CD45RO-CCR7+CD27+CD95-. Sequencing input: naive CXCR3+ CD8+ T cells from blood. Indicated subset: CD45RO-CCR7+CD27+CD95- naive CD8+ T cells expressing CXCR3 (TNR3+). This sequence was found in a human donor in good health. Some clones in this sample may be carry-over from other donors' samples. The chain combines TRBV29-1 with TRBJ2-1; the TRBD2 assignment by TCRdb is unverifiable without DNA. The CDR3 here is CSVELAGAHEQFF.